This T cell receptor (beta chain) was sequenced for a study of regulatory T cells in long-lasting Graves disease. Construction of TCR beta libraries relied on iRepertoire HTBI primers and on Arm-PCR targeting CDR3 regions. MiXCR was run by TCRdb on the multiplex PCR reads, yielding one entry per CDR3 protein. The data show roughly 490,000 distinct CDR3 sequences, around a fifth seen once. Study-level findings and limits: Favored gene segments in persistent disease were TRBV28, TRBJ1-2 and TRBJ2-5.

Time point denoted: persistent/refractory GD, antithyroid drugs over 5 years with positive TRAb. PBMC-derived RNA was used for the TCR library. Graves' disease was diagnosed by American Thyroid Association guidelines. The EDTA tubes were filled with 8 to 9.5 milliliters of drawn peripheral blood. Note on this clonotype: The antigen is unknown.

Germline values: CDR1 ENHRY, CDR2 SYGVKD. The J segment lost 3 bases and the V segment lost 5 bases, leaving 19 bases of the junction unmatched. The CDR3 has 18 residues. The chain joins TRBV10-3 to TRBJ2-7; 7 nucleotides agree with TRBD2. The material was peripheral blood mononuclear cells (PBMCs), obtained when the disease was refractory, from a patient treated with antithyroid drugs. This TCR derives from a female donor with Graves disease. The DNA of the CDR3 is TGTGCCATCAGTATCTCCACGGGCCTAGCGGTGTTAGGCTACGAGCAGTACTTC. It specifies CAISISTGLAVLGYEQYF.